This TCR beta chain was obtained from a study of cytomegalovirus exposure and HLA in healthy donors. The overall study: A previous analysis identified 117 million unique TCR beta sequences derived from 180 million or so T cells. Notes on the study in general: By HLA locus, TCR association rates varied in a later analysis, with DRB1 showing the most and HLA-C the fewest. What a later analysis reportedly showed was that an Asian-associated ancestry cluster had fewer N-insertions than the approximately 670-donor mean.

The CDR3 covers 14 residues. From germline, CDR1 is SGHAT and CDR2 FQNNGV. Trimming shortened V by 1 base and J by 6 bases, and 10 bases separated the two germline ends. A note on this clone: Its specificity is not known.

Amplification used 60 Vbeta primers and 13 Jbeta primers. TCRdb's copy holds only in-frame clones and misses some; the assay was immunoSEQ multiplex PCR. The table lists around 150,000 clones, approximately 84% of them singletons, with 1.4% to 1.5% in the top ten. The chain uses TRBV11-2 and TRBJ2-4; the D gene is possibly TRBD1 (6 bases). Sequencing was done on a sample of PBMCs. This sequence originates from a man in his thirties or forties in good health and CMV-seropositive. As DNA, the CDR3 is TGTGCCAGCAGCTTAGCAGGACAGTTAAACATTCAGTACTTC. Translating gives CASSLAGQLNIQYF.